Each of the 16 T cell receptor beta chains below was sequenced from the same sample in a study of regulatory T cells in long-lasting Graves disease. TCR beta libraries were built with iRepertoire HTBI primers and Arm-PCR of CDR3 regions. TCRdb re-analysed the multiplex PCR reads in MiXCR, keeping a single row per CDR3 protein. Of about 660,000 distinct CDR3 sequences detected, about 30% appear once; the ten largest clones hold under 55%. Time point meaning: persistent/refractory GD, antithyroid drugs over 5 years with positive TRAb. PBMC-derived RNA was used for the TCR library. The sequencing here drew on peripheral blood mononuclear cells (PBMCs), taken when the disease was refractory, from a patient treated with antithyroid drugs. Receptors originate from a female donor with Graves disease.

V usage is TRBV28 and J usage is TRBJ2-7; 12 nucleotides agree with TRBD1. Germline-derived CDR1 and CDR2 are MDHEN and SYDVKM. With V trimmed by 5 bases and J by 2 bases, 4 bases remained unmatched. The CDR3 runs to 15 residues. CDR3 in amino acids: CASSGDRGLPYEQYF. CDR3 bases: TGTGCCAGCAGTGGGGACAGGGGGCTACCCTACGAGCAGTACTTC.

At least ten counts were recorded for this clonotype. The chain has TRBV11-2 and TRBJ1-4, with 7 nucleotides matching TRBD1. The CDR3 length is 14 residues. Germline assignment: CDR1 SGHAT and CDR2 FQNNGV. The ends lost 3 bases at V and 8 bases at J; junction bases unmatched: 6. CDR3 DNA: TGTGCCAGCAGCTTGGGCAGGGGGAGAGAAAAACTGTTTTTT. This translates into CASSLGRGREKLFF.

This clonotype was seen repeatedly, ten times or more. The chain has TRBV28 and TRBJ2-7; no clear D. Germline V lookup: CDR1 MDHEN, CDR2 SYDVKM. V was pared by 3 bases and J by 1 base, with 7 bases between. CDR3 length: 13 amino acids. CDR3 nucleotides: TGTGCCAGCAGTTTGTTCGTTTCCTACGAGCAGTACTTC. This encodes CASSLFVSYEQYF. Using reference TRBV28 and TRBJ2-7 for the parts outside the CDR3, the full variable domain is DVKVTQSSRYLVKRTGEKVFLECVQDMDHENMFWYRQDPGLGLRLIYFSYDVKMKEKGDIPEGYSVSREKKERFSLILESASTNQTSMYLCASSLFVSYEQYFGPGTRLTVT.

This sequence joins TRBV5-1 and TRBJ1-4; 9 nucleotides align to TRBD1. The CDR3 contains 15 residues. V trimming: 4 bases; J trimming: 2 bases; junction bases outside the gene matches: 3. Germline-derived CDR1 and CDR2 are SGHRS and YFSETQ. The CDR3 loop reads CASSTGTGTNEKLFF. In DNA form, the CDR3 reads TGCGCCAGCAGCACCGGGACAGGGACTAATGAAAAACTGTTTTTT.

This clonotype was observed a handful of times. DNA of the CDR3: TGTGCCAGCAGATGGGGTACGGGGGCAAAGGGGTCACCCCTCCACTTT. Translated, it gives CASRWGTGAKGSPLHF. The chain recombines TRBV12-3 or TRBV12-4 with TRBJ1-6; D might be TRBD1 (6 bases). CDR3 size: 16 residues. Trimming pared 6 bases from V and 10 bases from J, leaving 22 bases between.

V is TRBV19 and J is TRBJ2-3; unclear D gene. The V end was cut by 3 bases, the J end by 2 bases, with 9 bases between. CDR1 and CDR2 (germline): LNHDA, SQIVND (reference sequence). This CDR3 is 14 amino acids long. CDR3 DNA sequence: TGTGCCAGTAGTATCAAGTCAAACACAGATACGCAGTATTTT. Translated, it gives CASSIKSNTDTQYF. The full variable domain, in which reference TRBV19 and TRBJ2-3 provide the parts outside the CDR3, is DGGITQSPKYLFRKEGQNVTLSCEQNLNHDAMYWYRQDPGQGLRLIYYSQIVNDFQKGDIAEGYSVSREKKESFPLTVTSAQKNPTAFYLCASSIKSNTDTQYFGPGTRLTVL.

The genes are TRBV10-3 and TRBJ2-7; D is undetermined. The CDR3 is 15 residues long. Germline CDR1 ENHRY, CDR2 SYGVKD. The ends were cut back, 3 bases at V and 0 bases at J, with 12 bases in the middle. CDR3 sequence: CAISDPVGPSYEQYF. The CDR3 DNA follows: TGTGCCATCAGTGATCCCGTAGGTCCCTCCTACGAGCAGTACTTC.

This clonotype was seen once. CDR3 nucleotides: TGTGCCAGCAGCTCCATCCGGGACAGGGGGCGGGGCTACACCTTC. Its translation: CASSSIRDRGRGYTF. This sequence joins TRBV5-4 and TRBJ1-2; 12 bases align to TRBD1. Trimming cost V 3 bases and J 8 bases; bases outside gene matches: 8. The CDR3 length is 15 residues. Germline loops: CDR1 SGHNT, CDR2 YYREEE (reference sequence).

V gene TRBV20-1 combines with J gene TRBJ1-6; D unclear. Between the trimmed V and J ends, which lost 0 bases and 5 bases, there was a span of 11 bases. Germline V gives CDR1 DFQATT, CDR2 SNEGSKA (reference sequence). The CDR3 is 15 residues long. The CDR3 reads CSARDRAGNNSPLHF. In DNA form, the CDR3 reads TGCAGTGCTAGAGATCGGGCAGGCAATAATTCACCCCTCCACTTT.

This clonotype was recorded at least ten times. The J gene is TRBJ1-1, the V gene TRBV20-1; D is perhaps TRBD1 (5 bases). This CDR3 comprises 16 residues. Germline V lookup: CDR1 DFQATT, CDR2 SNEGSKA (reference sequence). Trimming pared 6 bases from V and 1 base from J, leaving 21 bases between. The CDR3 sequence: CSAVGGRGLGNTEAFF. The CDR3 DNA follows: TGCAGTGCAGTCGGGGGAAGAGGCTTGGGGAACACTGAAGCTTTCTTT.

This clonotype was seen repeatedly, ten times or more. In nucleotides, the CDR3 is TGTGCCAGCAGCAGACAGGGTTATGATGGCTACACCTTC. This sequence encodes CASSRQGYDGYTF. The rearrangement uses TRBV12-3 or TRBV12-4 and TRBJ1-2; TRBD1 matches 7 bases. The CDR3 is 13 residues long. The V gene end was trimmed by 6 bases and the J gene end by 6 bases; junction bases not matched to a gene: 7.

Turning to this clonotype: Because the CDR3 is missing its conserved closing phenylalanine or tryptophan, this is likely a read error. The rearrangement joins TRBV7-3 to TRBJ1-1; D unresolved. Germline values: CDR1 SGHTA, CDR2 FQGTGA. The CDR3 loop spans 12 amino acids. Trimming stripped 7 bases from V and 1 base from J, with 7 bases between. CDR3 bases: TGTGCCAGCATCAGTGGGAACACTGAAGCTTTCTCT. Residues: CASISGNTEAFS.

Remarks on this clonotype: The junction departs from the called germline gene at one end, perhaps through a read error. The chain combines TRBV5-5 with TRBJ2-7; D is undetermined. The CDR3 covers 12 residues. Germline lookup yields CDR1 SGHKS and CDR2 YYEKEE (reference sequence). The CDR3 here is CSSSLVRDEQYF. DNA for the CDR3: TGTTCCAGCAGCTTGGTCCGGGACGAGCAGTACTTC.

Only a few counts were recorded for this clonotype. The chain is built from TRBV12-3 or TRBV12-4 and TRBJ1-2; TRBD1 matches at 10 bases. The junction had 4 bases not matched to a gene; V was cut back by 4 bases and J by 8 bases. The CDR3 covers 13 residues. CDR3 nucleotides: TGTGCCAGCAGTTCGACAGGGGGCGACGGCTACACCTTC. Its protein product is CASSSTGGDGYTF.

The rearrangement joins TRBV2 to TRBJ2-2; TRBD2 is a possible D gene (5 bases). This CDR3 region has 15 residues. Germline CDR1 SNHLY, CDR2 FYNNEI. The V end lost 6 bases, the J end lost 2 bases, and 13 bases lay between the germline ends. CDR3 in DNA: TGTGCCAGCAGCTTCCCCGGGATTAACACCGGGGAGCTGTTTTTT. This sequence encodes CASSFPGINTGELFF.

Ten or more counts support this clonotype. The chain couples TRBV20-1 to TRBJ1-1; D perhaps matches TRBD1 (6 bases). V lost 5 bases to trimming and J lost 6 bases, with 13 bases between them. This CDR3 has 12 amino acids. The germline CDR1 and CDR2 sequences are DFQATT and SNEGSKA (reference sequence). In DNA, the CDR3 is TGCAGTGCTTTGGGGGGGCGCCCTGAAGCTTTCTTT. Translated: CSALGGRPEAFF.